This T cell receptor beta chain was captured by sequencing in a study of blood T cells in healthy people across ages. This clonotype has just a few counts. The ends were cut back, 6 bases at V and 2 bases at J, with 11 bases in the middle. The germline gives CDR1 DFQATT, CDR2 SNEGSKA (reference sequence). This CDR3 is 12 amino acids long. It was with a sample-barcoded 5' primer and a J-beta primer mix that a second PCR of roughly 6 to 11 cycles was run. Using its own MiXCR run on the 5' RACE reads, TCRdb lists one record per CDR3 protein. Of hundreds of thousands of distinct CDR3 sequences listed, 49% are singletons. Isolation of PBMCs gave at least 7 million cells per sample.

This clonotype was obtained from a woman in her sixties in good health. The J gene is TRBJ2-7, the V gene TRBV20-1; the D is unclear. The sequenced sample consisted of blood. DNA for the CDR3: TGCAGTGCAACTCAGAGCCCCTACGAGCAGTACTTC. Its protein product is CSATQSPYEQYF.